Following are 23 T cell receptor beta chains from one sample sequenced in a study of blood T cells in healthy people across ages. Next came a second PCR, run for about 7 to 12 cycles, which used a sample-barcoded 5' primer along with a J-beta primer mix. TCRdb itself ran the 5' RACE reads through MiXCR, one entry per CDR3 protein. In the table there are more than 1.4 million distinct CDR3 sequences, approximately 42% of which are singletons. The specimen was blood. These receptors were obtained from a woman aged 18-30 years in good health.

This CDR3 is CSAKLGVSGETQYF. The CDR3 region has the DNA TGCAGTGCTAAACTAGGGGTATCTGGAGAGACCCAGTACTTC. The rearrangement uses TRBV20-1 and TRBJ2-7; D possibly uses TRBD1 or TRBD2 (5 bases each). The end of the DNA aligns better with TRBJ2-5, so the J call may be wrong. Germline V gene sequence: CDR1 DFQATT, CDR2 SNEGSKA (reference sequence). CDR3 length: 14 residues.

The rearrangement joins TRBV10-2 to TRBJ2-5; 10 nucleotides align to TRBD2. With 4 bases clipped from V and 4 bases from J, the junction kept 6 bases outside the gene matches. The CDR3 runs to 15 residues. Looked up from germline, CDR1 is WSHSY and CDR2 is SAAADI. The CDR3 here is CASSGSGRGGETQYF. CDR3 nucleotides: TGCGCCAGCAGTGGCAGCGGGAGGGGTGGAGAGACCCAGTACTTC.

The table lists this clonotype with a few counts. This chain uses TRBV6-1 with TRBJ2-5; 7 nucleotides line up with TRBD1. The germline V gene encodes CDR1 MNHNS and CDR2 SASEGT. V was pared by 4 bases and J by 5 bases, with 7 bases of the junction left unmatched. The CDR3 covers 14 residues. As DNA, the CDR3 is TGTGCCAGCAGTGGAGGACAGGCAAGGGAGACCCAGTACTTC. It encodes CASSGGQARETQYF.

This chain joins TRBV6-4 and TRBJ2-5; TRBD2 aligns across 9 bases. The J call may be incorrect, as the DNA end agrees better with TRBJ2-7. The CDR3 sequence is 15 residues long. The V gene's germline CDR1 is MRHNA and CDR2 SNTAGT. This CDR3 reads CASSEVAGGPYEQYF. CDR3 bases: TGTGCCAGCAGTGAAGTGGCGGGAGGGCCCTACGAGCAGTACTTC.

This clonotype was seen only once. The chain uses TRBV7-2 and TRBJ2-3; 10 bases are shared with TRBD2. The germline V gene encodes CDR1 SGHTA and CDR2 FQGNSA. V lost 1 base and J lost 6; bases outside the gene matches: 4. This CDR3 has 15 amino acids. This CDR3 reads CASSLERGGSDTQYF. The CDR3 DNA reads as TGTGCCAGCAGCTTAGAGCGGGGGGGCTCGGATACGCAGTATTTT.

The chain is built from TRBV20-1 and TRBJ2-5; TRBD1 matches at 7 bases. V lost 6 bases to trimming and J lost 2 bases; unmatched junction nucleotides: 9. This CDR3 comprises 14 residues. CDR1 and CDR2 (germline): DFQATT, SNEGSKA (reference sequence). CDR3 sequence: CSAHYPGQQETQYF. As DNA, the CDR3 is TGCAGTGCCCATTATCCGGGACAGCAAGAGACCCAGTACTTC.

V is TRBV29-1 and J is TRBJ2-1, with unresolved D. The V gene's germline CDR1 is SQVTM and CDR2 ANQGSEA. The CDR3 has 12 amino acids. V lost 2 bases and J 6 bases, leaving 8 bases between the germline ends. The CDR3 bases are TGCAGCGTTGAAATAGGGTTCAATGAGCAGTTCTTC. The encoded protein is CSVEIGFNEQFF.

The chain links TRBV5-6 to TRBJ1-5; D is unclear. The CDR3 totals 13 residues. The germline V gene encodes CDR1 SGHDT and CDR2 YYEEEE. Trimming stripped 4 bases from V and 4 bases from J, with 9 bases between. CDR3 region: CASSQTLNQPQHF. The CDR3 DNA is TGTGCCAGCAGCCAGACCTTAAATCAGCCCCAGCATTTT.

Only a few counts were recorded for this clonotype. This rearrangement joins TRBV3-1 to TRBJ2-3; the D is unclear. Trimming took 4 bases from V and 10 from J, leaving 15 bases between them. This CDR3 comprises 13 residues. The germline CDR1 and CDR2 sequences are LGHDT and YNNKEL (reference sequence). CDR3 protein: CASSPTTVRAQYF. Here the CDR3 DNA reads TGTGCCAGCAGCCCCACGACGGTTCGGGCGCAGTATTTT.

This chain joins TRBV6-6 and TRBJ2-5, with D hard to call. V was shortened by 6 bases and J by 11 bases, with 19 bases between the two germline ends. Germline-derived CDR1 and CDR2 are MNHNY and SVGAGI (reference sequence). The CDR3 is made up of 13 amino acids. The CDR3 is CASSQAGQEGQYF. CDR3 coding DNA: TGTGCCAGCAGCCAAGCCGGTCAGGAAGGGCAGTACTTC.

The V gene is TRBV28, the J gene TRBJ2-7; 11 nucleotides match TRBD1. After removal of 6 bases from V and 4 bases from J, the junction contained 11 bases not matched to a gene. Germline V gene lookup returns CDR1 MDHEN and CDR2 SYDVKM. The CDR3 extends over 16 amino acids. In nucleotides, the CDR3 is TGTGCCAGCAGCCCTCCTGGGACAGGGGGAAGGTACGAGCAGTACTTC. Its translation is CASSPPGTGGRYEQYF.

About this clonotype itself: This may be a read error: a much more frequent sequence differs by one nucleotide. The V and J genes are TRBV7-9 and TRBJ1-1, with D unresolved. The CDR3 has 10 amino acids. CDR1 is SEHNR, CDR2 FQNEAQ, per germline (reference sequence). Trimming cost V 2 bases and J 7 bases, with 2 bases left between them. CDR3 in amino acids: CASSLNEAFF. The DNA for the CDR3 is TGTGCCAGCAGCTTAAATGAAGCTTTCTTT.

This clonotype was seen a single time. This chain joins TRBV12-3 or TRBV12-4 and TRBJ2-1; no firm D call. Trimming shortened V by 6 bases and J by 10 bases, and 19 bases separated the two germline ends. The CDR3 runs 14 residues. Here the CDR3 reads CASSLGTETYEQFF. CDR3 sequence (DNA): TGTGCCAGCAGCCTAGGAACCGAAACCTACGAGCAGTTCTTC.

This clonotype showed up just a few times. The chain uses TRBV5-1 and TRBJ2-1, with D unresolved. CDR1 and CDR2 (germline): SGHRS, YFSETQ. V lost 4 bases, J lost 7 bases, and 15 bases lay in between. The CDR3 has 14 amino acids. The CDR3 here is CASSPRPDWNEQFF. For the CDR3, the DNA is TGCGCCAGCAGCCCCCGACCTGACTGGAATGAGCAGTTCTTC.

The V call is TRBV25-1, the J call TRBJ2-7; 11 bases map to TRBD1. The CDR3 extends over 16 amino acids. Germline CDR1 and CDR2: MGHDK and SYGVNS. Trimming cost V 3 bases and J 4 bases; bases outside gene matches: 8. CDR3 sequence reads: CASSEWTGGNEYEQYF. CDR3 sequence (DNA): TGTGCCAGCAGTGAGTGGACAGGGGGCAACGAGTACGAGCAGTACTTC.

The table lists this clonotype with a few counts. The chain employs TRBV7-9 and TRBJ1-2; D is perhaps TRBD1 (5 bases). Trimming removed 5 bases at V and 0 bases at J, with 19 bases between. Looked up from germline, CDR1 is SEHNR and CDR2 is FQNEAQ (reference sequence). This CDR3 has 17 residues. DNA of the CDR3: TGTGCCAGCAGCCAAGAACATTGGGGGGGAACTAACTATGGCTACACCTTC. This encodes CASSQEHWGGTNYGYTF.

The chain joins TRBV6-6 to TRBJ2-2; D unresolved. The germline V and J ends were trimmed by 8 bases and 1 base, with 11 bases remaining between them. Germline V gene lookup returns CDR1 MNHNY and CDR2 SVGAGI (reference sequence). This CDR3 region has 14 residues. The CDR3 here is CASYRTKNTGELFF. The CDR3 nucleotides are TGTGCCAGCTACAGAACGAAGAACACCGGGGAGCTGTTTTTT.

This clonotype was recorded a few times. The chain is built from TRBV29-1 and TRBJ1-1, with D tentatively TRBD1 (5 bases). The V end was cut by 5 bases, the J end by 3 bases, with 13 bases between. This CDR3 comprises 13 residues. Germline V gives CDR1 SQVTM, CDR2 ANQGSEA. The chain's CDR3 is CSVSRGGDTEAFF. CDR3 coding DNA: TGCAGCGTTAGCCGCGGGGGGGACACTGAAGCTTTCTTT.

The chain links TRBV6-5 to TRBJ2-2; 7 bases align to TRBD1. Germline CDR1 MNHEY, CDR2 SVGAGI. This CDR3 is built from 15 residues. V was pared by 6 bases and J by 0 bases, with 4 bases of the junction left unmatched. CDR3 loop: CASRTGAPNTGELFF. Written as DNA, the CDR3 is TGTGCCAGCAGAACAGGGGCGCCGAACACCGGGGAGCTGTTTTTT.

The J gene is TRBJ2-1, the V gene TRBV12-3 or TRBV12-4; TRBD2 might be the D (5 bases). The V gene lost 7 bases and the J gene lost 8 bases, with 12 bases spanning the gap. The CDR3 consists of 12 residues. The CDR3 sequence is CASTLRGHEQFF. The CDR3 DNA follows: TGTGCCAGCACTCTACGCGGGCATGAGCAGTTCTTC.

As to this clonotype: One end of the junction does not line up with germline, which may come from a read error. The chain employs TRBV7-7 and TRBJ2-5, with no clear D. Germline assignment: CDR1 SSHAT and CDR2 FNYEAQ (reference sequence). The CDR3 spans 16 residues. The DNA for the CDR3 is TGTGCTAGCAGCTTAGCCCCGGTGGGCTCCTACAATGAGCAGTACTTC. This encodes CASSLAPVGSYNEQYF.

DNA for the CDR3: TGCGCCAGCAGACCCACTGTCTTGGATACGCAGTATTTT. Protein product: CASRPTVLDTQYF. The chain has TRBV5-1 and TRBJ2-3; D gene ambiguous. The CDR3 has 13 residues. Germline V gene data show CDR1 as SGHRS and CDR2 as YFSETQ. V was pared by 5 bases and J by 6 bases, with 13 bases between.

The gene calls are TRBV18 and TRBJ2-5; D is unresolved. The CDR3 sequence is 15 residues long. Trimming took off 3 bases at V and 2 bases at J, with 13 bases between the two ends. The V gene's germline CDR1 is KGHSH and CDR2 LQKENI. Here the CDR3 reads CASSPDSDGQETQYF. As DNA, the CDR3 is TGTGCCAGCTCACCTGACTCGGACGGTCAAGAGACCCAGTACTTC. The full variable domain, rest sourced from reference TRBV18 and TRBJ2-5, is NAGVMQNPRHLVRRRGQEARLRCSPMKGHSHVYWYRQLPEEGLKFMVYLQKENIIDESGMPKERFSAEFPKEGPSILRIQQVVRGDSAAYFCASSPDSDGQETQYFGPGTRLLVL.